This T cell receptor (beta chain) originates from a study of follicular helper T cells after annual influenza vaccination. Study-wide points: Each annual vaccination recalled recurring oligoclonal ICOS+CD38+ cTfh clonotypes. Most later recoveries of Day 7 ICOS+CD38+ clones were ICOS-CD38- cTfh.

As to time point: 2014-2015 season, pre-vaccination. Cells are cTfh (non-naive CD4+CXCR5+PD-1+), split by ICOS and CD38 into double-positive or double-negative. Survey level resolution was used for TCRB sequencing. Assay used: immunoSEQ multiplex PCR; TCRdb lists only in-frame clones, some missing. Counted here are just under 9,000 clones, 80% occurring once; the ten biggest clones make up around 3.1%. On this clone: Its antigen is undetermined.

This receptor was identified in an adult who received the influenza vaccine. The starting material was CXCR5+ CD38- circulating T follicular helper cells from blood, obtained on the day of influenza vaccination. Indicated subset: circulating Tfh, non-naive CD4+CXCR5+PD-1+ (ICOS+CD38+ or ICOS-CD38-).

Here the CDR3 DNA reads TGTGCCAGCAGCTTAGAAAGGGGGCGGTTGTATCAGCCCCAGCATTTT. Its protein product is CASSLERGRLYQPQHF. The chain carries TRBV5-8 and TRBJ1-5, with 7 bases identical to TRBD1. Losses at the gene ends were 2 bases for V and 5 bases for J; bases not matched to a gene: 10. The length of the CDR3 is 16 residues. Germline assignment: CDR1 SGHTS and CDR2 YDEGEE.